The rows below give T cell receptor beta chains drawn from one sample of a study of T cells in localized non-small cell lung cancer. The method was immunoSEQ multiplex PCR; TCRdb's version includes in-frame clones alone and lacks a portion of them. The sample lists about 6,800 clones; around 49% were seen once. Source: lymph node tissue, taken before any cancer treatment. The receptor set was obtained from a man between 40 and 70 years old with stage I lung adenocarcinoma. The CDR3 runs from the conserved cysteine through the conserved F or W. The order of the fields is J gene, D gene, clone size, V gene, CDR3 protein, CDR3 DNA. D genes are given only for firm matches. Only part of the rows carry a size: once, few, many, or a class if the clone is expanded.

>TRBJ1-2|-|-|TRBV19
CASRPSPAGGETF
TGTGCCAGTAGGCCATCCCCGGCTGGGGGAGAAACCTTC
>TRBJ2-7|-|-|TRBV19
CASSTFYEQYF
TGTGCCAGTAGTACATTCTACGAGCAGTACTTC
>TRBJ1-3|TRBD1|-|TRBV28
CASSRDRVGNTIYF
TGTGCCAGCAGCCGGGACAGGGTTGGAAACACCATATATTTT
>TRBJ2-1|-|few|TRBV6-1
CASSEGTVYNEQFF
TGTGCCAGCAGTGAAGGGACAGTATACAATGAGCAGTTCTTC
>TRBJ1-2|TRBD1|-|TRBV6-7
CASSYHRGYGYTF
TGTGCCAGCAGTTACCACAGGGGATATGGCTACACCTTC
>TRBJ2-1|TRBD2|-|TRBV4-1
CASSQAYGGSSYNEQFF
TGCGCCAGCAGCCAAGCCTACGGGGGGAGCTCCTACAATGAGCAGTTCTTC
>TRBJ1-1|-|-|TRBV11-3
CASSFSVAGLNTEAFF
TGTGCCAGCAGCTTTTCCGTGGCAGGCCTGAACACTGAAGCTTTCTTT
>TRBJ2-7|-|medium-sized|TRBV19
CASSISTTSYEQYF
TGTGCCAGTAGTATATCCACAACAAGCTACGAGCAGTACTTC
>TRBJ2-5|-|-|TRBV11-3
CASSAREFQETQYF
TGTGCCAGCAGCGCCCGGGAGTTCCAAGAGACCCAGTACTTC
>TRBJ2-7|TRBD1|-|TRBV19
CASRKAGTGNSYEQYF
TGTGCCAGTAGAAAAGCCGGGACAGGGAACTCCTACGAGCAGTACTTC
>TRBJ1-1|-|-|TRBV6-8
CASSTGQGSAFF
TGTGCCAGCAGTACCGGGCAAGGTTCCGCTTTCTTT
>TRBJ1-2|-|-|TRBV28
CASSSRTDGYTF
TGTGCCAGCAGTTCCAGGACAGATGGCTACACCTTC
>TRBJ1-1|TRBD1|-|TRBV9
CASSRDRGLNTEAFF
TGTGCCAGCAGCCGAGACAGGGGGTTGAACACTGAAGCTTTCTTT
>TRBJ2-1|-|-|TRBV5-1
CASSSVGQYNEQFF
TGCGCCAGCAGCTCCGTCGGACAGTACAATGAGCAGTTCTTC
>TRBJ1-1|-|-|TRBV11-3
CASSFGDLSTEAFF
TGTGCCAGCAGCTTCGGGGACCTTAGCACTGAAGCTTTCTTT
>TRBJ2-3|-|-|TRBV9
CATSISATTDTQYF
TGTGCCACCTCCATATCAGCCACCACAGATACGCAGTATTTT
>TRBJ2-1|TRBD2|once|TRBV10-2
CASSEERGVYNEQFF
TGCGCCAGCAGTGAAGAGCGGGGGGTCTACAATGAGCAGTTCTTC
>TRBJ2-3|TRBD1|-|TRBV9
CASSVRTGIADTQYF
TGTGCCAGCAGTGTAAGGACAGGGATAGCAGATACGCAGTATTTT
>TRBJ1-2|TRBD1|-|TRBV5-1
CASSLTGGTGTGDGYTF
TGCGCCAGCAGTTTGACAGGGGGCACTGGAACAGGGGATGGCTACACCTTC
>TRBJ1-2|-|-|TRBV28
CASSSGGLDYGYTF
TGTGCCAGCAGTTCTGGGGGTTTGGACTATGGCTACACCTTC
>TRBJ2-5|-|few|TRBV6-8
CASRAPEGPFETQYF
TGTGCCAGCAGAGCTCCGGAAGGGCCCTTTGAGACCCAGTACTTC
>TRBJ2-3|TRBD2|-|TRBV7-6
CASSYRLAGGTDTQYF
TGTGCCAGCAGCTATAGACTAGCGGGGGGCACAGATACGCAGTATTTT
>TRBJ1-6|TRBD1|-|TRBV19
CASRALTGDNNSPLHF
TGTGCCAGTAGGGCTTTGACAGGGGATAATAATTCACCCCTCCACTTT
>TRBJ1-2|-|-|TRBV4-1
CASSQGFAGGYGYTF
TGCGCCAGCAGCCAAGGTTTCGCAGGTGGATATGGCTACACCTTC
>TRBJ1-3|TRBD1|-|TRBV6-8
CAARWDRDSSSGNTIYF
TGTGCCGCCCGCTGGGACAGGGACTCAAGCTCTGGAAACACCATATATTTT
>TRBJ2-4|TRBD1|-|TRBV18
CASSPPRGTGKDIQYF
TGTGCCAGCTCACCACCCAGAGGGACAGGGAAGGACATTCAGTACTTC
>TRBJ1-1|TRBD1|-|TRBV6-8
CASSPRTGGEAFF
TGTGCCAGCAGTCCGCGGACAGGGGGAGAAGCTTTCTTT
>TRBJ2-2|-|medium-sized|TRBV6-8
CASSEGDTGELFF
TGTGCCAGCAGTGAGGGGGACACCGGGGAGCTGTTTTTT
>TRBJ2-7|-|few|TRBV6-8
CASSLGYGEQYF
TGTGCCAGCAGTTTGGGCTACGGCGAGCAGTACTTC
>TRBJ1-3|-|-|TRBV18
CASSVARSGNTIYF
TGTGCCAGCTCAGTCGCCCGCTCTGGAAACACCATATATTTT
>TRBJ2-5|-|-|TRBV29-1
CSVDPFDKNMRETQYF
TGCAGCGTTGACCCCTTTGACAAGAATATGCGGGAGACCCAGTACTTC
>TRBJ1-6|TRBD1|-|TRBV6-8
CASSYTETGNNSPLHF
TGTGCCAGCAGTTACACGGAGACAGGGAATAATTCACCCCTCCACTTT
>TRBJ2-1|-|once|TRBV11-3
CASSLGSGTLYNEQFF
TGTGCCAGCAGCCTAGGGTCCGGGACTCTCTACAATGAGCAGTTCTTC
>TRBJ1-2|TRBD1|few|TRBV10-3
CAISESRAGGYGYTF
TGTGCCATCAGTGAGTCGAGAGCAGGGGGCTATGGCTACACCTTC
>TRBJ1-1|-|-|TRBV5-1
CASSFLLGGTEAFF
TGCGCCAGTAGCTTCCTATTGGGGGGCACTGAAGCTTTCTTT
>TRBJ2-1|-|-|TRBV18
CASSPRGDEQFF
TGTGCCAGCTCACCACGGGGGGATGAGCAGTTCTTC
>TRBJ2-3|-|-|TRBV18
CASSPKADTQYF
TGTGCCAGCTCCCCGAAAGCGGATACGCAGTATTTT
>TRBJ2-5|TRBD1|few|TRBV11-3
CASSGHPRTGEETQYF
TGTGCCAGCAGCGGACACCCCAGGACAGGAGAAGAGACCCAATACTTC
>TRBJ1-5|-|-|TRBV28
CASSNRAQPQHF
TGTGCCAGCAGTAATAGGGCCCAGCCCCAGCATTTT
>TRBJ2-1|-|-|TRBV30
CAWSGALSYNEQFF
TGTGCCTGGAGTGGAGCATTGTCCTACAATGAGCAGTTCTTC
>TRBJ2-7|-|-|TRBV25-1
CASSEWDGTYEQYF
TGTGCCAGCAGTGAATGGGACGGGACCTACGAGCAGTACTTC
>TRBJ2-7|-|few|TRBV9
CASSVGTGFGEQYF
TGTGCCAGCAGCGTGGGGACCGGGTTTGGTGAGCAGTACTTC
>TRBJ2-3|-|few|TRBV11-3
CASSLANSYLDTQYF
TGTGCCAGCAGCTTGGCCAACAGCTACTTGGATACGCAGTATTTT
>TRBJ2-5|-|-|TRBV1
CASSQGRTQETQYF
TGCGCCAGCAGCCAAGGACGGACTCAAGAGACCCAGTACTTC
>TRBJ2-1|-|-|TRBV6-8
CASSKFSGYEQFF
TGTGCCAGCAGTAAATTTTCAGGGTATGAGCAGTTCTTC
>TRBJ2-6|-|-|TRBV9
CASSVKAPEKGGVLSGANVLTF
TGTGCCAGCAGTGTAAAAGCCCCCGAGAAGGGGGGGGTTTTATCGGGGGCCAACGTCCTGACTTTC
>TRBJ2-7|-|-|TRBV23-1
CASSHKQGYEQYF
TGCGCCAGCAGTCACAAACAGGGCTACGAGCAGTACTTC